This is a list of T cell receptor beta chains from one sample in a study of shared clonotypes between healthy human individuals. The table came from immunoSEQ multiplex PCR; TCRdb's copy has only in-frame clones and leaves some out. This sample has over a million clones, with roughly 97% found just once. Material: naive CD4+ T cells sorted from blood. These receptors all stem from a man aged 25 to 45 in good health. Each CDR3 is given with its conserved first and last residue. Fields, in order: J gene, D gene, V gene, clone size, CDR3 DNA, CDR3 protein. The D gene is left open where the match is weak. Only some rows state a clone size, as once, few, many or a class for expanded clones.

TRBJ1-4	.	TRBV5-1	.	TGCGCCAGCAGCTTGCGGACAGTAAATGAAAAACTGTTTTTT	CASSLRTVNEKLFF
TRBJ1-1	TRBD1	TRBV19	.	TGTGCCAGTAGCTCTCTCTCGGGACAGTTGAACACTGAAGCTTTCTTT	CASSSLSGQLNTEAFF
TRBJ2-7	TRBD1	TRBV10-3	.	TGTGCCATCAGACAAGGACAGGGGGTTTACGAGCAGTACTTC	CAIRQGQGVYEQYF
TRBJ2-1	TRBD2	TRBV5-4	.	TGTGCCAGCAGCATTCGACTAGCGGGAGGCGATGAGCAGTTCTTC	CASSIRLAGGDEQFF
TRBJ2-4	.	TRBV7-2	.	TGTGCCAGCAGCTTATCGACAGGCTTCGGGGCCAAAAACATTCAGTACTTC	CASSLSTGFGAKNIQYF
TRBJ2-2	.	TRBV21-1	once	TGTGCCAGCAGCAAAGAACGGGGTATAGCAGGGGAGCTGTTTTTT	CASSKERGIAGELFF
TRBJ1-1	.	TRBV19	.	TGTGCCAGTAGTATCGGAGAACGGTTGAACACTGAAGCTTTCTTT	CASSIGERLNTEAFF
TRBJ1-5	.	TRBV5-1	.	TGCGCCAGCAGGCAGTCTATGTCGGATCAGCCCCAGCATTTT	CASRQSMSDQPQHF
TRBJ2-6	.	TRBV2	once	TGTGCCAGCAGTGAAGTGGTGCTCTCTGGGGCCAACGTCCTGACTTTC	CASSEVVLSGANVLTF
TRBJ2-1	TRBD2	TRBV4-3	.	TGCGCCAGCAGCCAATATCCCACTAGCGGGTGGATTTACAATGAGCAGTTCTTC	CASSQYPTSGWIYNEQFF
TRBJ2-3	.	TRBV7-2	.	TGTGCCAGCAGCTATCGGAGGGAGCCAGATACGCAGTATTTT	CASSYRREPDTQYF
TRBJ2-2	.	TRBV5-4	.	TGTGCCAGCAGCCAGGGACTCTTCACCGGGGAGCTGTTTTTT	CASSQGLFTGELFF
TRBJ2-6	TRBD2	TRBV5-1	.	TGCGCCAGCAGCCGCCGCCTCTTCGGCGGGAGCGGGGCCAACGTCCTGACTTTC	CASSRRLFGGSGANVLTF
TRBJ2-5	.	TRBV5-1	.	TGCGCCAGCAGCTTGCCAGGTCTGCCCCAGGGGGAGACCCAGTACTTC	CASSLPGLPQGETQYF
TRBJ1-2	.	TRBV28	.	TGTGCCAGCAGTTTATTACCCGCAGGGAATGGCTACACCTTC	CASSLLPAGNGYTF
TRBJ2-2	.	TRBV6-1	.	TGTGCCAGCAGCCGATCCAGCGGGGAGCTGTTTTTT	CASSRSSGELFF
TRBJ2-7	.	TRBV7-5	.	TGTGCCAGAAGCGCCTCGGACCCCAGGGACGGGGCTTACGAGCAGTACTTC	CARSASDPRDGAYEQYF
TRBJ2-1	.	TRBV5-5	.	TGTGCCAGCAGCAGCAGGGACCGAACAGATAACAATGAGCAGTTCTTC	CASSSRDRTDNNEQFF
TRBJ2-6	TRBD2	TRBV4-1	.	TGCGCCAGCAGCTACACCGGGACTAGCCTCTCTGGGGCCAACGTCCTGACTTTC	CASSYTGTSLSGANVLTF
TRBJ2-7	.	TRBV9	.	TGTGCCAGCAGCCACCCGGCGGGACCCGAGGGCGAGCAGTACTTC	CASSHPAGPEGEQYF
TRBJ1-5	.	TRBV28	.	TGTGCCAGCAGGCGGGACCCGACGAATCAGCCCCAGCATTTT	CASRRDPTNQPQHF
TRBJ2-7	TRBD1	TRBV15	.	TGTGCCACCAGCAGAGTTTCCGGGACAGGGACCTACGAGCAGTACTTC	CATSRVSGTGTYEQYF
TRBJ1-2	TRBD1	TRBV6-5	.	TGTGCCAGCAGTTACGGGACAGGAAGCACCTATGGCTACACCTTC	CASSYGTGSTYGYTF
TRBJ1-1	.	TRBV20-1	few	TGCAGTGCTAAGAGGGGAGAAGCTTTCTTT	CSAKRGEAFF
TRBJ1-3	.	TRBV7-9	.	TGTGCCAGCAGCTCCCCCTTGCCAGACTCTGGAAACACCATATATTTT	CASSSPLPDSGNTIYF
TRBJ2-3	TRBD2	TRBV9	.	TGTGCCAGCAGCCCCCGGACTAGCGGTAGCACAGATACGCAGTATTTT	CASSPRTSGSTDTQYF
TRBJ2-6	.	TRBV4-3	.	TGCGCCAGCAGCCAGGCCCCAGGAGGGGCGGGGGCCAACGTCCTGACTTTC	CASSQAPGGAGANVLTF
TRBJ1-3	TRBD1	TRBV10-3	.	TGTGCCATCAGTGGAGGGGGCAGGGAATGGTCTGGAAACACCATATATTTT	CAISGGGREWSGNTIYF
TRBJ2-7	.	TRBV16	.	TGTGCCAGCAGCAGAAGTTACTACGAGCAGTACTTC	CASSRSYYEQYF
TRBJ2-1	.	TRBV2	.	TGTGCCAGCAGTGAAATTGGCTCAACCCCCCATGAGCAGTTCTTC	CASSEIGSTPHEQFF
TRBJ1-1	.	TRBV7-2	.	TGTGCCAGCAGCTTAGGTGGCACGAACACTGAAGCTTTCTTT	CASSLGGTNTEAFF
TRBJ2-5	.	TRBV18	once	TGTGCCAGCTCATCACGGGGCGACGAAGAGACCCAGTACTTC	CASSSRGDEETQYF
TRBJ2-7	.	TRBV30	.	TGTGCCTGTGTAGCGCCAAACTACGAGCAGTACTTC	CACVAPNYEQYF
TRBJ2-5	.	TRBV6-1	.	TGTGCCGGGGGGACCCAGTACTTC	CAGGTQYF
TRBJ2-3	.	TRBV10-1	.	TGCGCCAGCAGTGAGCCTACAGGAGGCGATACGCAGTATTTT	CASSEPTGGDTQYF
TRBJ1-3	.	TRBV14	.	TGTGCCAGCAGCCAAGGGAACACCATATATTTT	CASSQGNTIYF
TRBJ1-4	.	TRBV7-2	.	TGTGCCAGCCGCCTGGGGGCTCGAGAAAAACTGTTTTTT	CASRLGAREKLFF
TRBJ1-3	.	TRBV28	few	TGTGCCGGCCGGGGGGAAGACACCATATATTTT	CAGRGEDTIYF
TRBJ1-1	.	TRBV5-1	.	TGCGCCAGCAGCTTCGGGTTGAGGGGCCGGAGCACTGAAGCTTTCTTT	CASSFGLRGRSTEAFF
TRBJ2-1	.	TRBV6-5	.	TGTGCCAGCAGTGATGGTCTTAGAAGCAATGAGCAGTTCTTC	CASSDGLRSNEQFF
TRBJ2-3	TRBD2	TRBV5-1	.	TGCGCCAGCAGCTTGGTAGCGGGAGGCCGCACAGATACGCAGTATTTT	CASSLVAGGRTDTQYF
TRBJ1-1	.	TRBV10-2	.	TGCGCCAGCAGGATACGCGCCGCGGGGAACACTGAAGCTTTCTTT	CASRIRAAGNTEAFF
TRBJ1-1	.	TRBV5-1	.	TGCGCCAGCAGCTCCACAGGGAACACTGAAGCTTTCTTT	CASSSTGNTEAFF
TRBJ2-1	.	TRBV5-1	once	TGCGCCAGCAGCCTACGACAGGAGAATGAGCAGTTCTTC	CASSLRQENEQFF
TRBJ1-5	.	TRBV7-9	.	TGTGCCAGCAGCCCAGGACCGCCTGGTAGGGCCGCCGATCAGCCCCAGCATTTT	CASSPGPPGRAADQPQHF
TRBJ2-5	TRBD1	TRBV11-2	.	TGTGCCAGCAGTCCCACAGGGGGCCTAGAGACCCAGTACTTC	CASSPTGGLETQYF
TRBJ2-5	TRBD1	TRBV19	.	TGTGCCAGTAGTAGGGGACAGGGGGCCGGAGAGACCCAGTACTTC	CASSRGQGAGETQYF
TRBJ2-5	TRBD2	TRBV7-6	.	TGTGCCAGCAGCTTAGTGGGACTAACCCGCGGGGAGACCCAGTACTTC	CASSLVGLTRGETQYF
TRBJ2-2	.	TRBV4-1	.	TGCGCCAGCAGCCAAGGAACCCTCTACAGTCACGGCGGGGAGCTGTTTTTT	CASSQGTLYSHGGELFF
TRBJ1-5	.	TRBV28	.	TGTGCCAGCAGCACCCATTATAGCAATCAGCCCCAGCATTTT	CASSTHYSNQPQHF
TRBJ2-7	.	TRBV10-1	.	TGCGCCAGCAGTGAGTCGGGGATCGGGGCCAGAGCCGGCGAGCAGTACTTC	CASSESGIGARAGEQYF
TRBJ1-2	TRBD1	TRBV7-2	.	TGTGCCAGCAGCCCCGGACAGGGTAACTATGGCTACACCTTC	CASSPGQGNYGYTF
TRBJ1-1	.	TRBV10-2	.	TGCGCCAGCAGACAGACAGCATTGAACACTGAAGCTTTCTTT	CASRQTALNTEAFF
TRBJ1-5	.	TRBV30	.	TGTGCCTGGAGTGTAGCGACCGCGCTCGGATATAGCAATCAGCCCCAGCATTTT	CAWSVATALGYSNQPQHF
TRBJ2-7	TRBD2	TRBV28	.	TGTGCCAGCAGCCCCCCGCTAGCGGGAGTTTACGAGCAGTACTTC	CASSPPLAGVYEQYF
TRBJ2-1	.	TRBV5-1	.	TGCGCCAGCAGCTTCGGGACTTTTAATGAGCAGTTCTTC	CASSFGTFNEQFF
TRBJ2-1	.	TRBV5-1	.	TGCGCCAGCAGCTTGGCCTCTGGGACATCGGTGAATGAGCAGTTCTTC	CASSLASGTSVNEQFF